This entry lists 18 T cell receptor beta chains sequenced from one sample in a study of CD8+ T cells in alopecia areata. Extracted RNA was reverse transcribed, and the resulting cDNA served as sequencing template. Repertoires were generated with immunoSEQ multiplex PCR, while TCRdb's copy carries only in-frame clones and drops some. The table shows about 180,000 clones, with about 63% occurring only once. The sample in question was CD4+ T cells sorted from blood, obtained at week 0. These receptors were obtained from a human donor with alopecia areata.

This clone came up a few times. The rearrangement links TRBV5-1 to TRBJ2-1; TRBD1 matches 7 bases. Germline trimming cut 1 base from V and 6 bases from J; bases unmatched to any gene: 7. CDR1 is SGHRS, CDR2 YFSETQ, per germline. CDR3 size: 15 residues. Written as DNA, the CDR3 is TGCGCCAGCAGCTTGCGTGACAGGGTGCTCAATGAGCAGTTCTTC. Protein sequence: CASSLRDRVLNEQFF.

The chain uses TRBV29-1 and TRBJ2-7; D is possibly TRBD1 (6 bases). Trimming removed 4 bases at V and 2 bases at J, with 12 bases between. Germline values: CDR1 SQVTM, CDR2 ANQGSEA. The CDR3 covers 13 residues. The DNA for the CDR3 is TGCAGCGTTGGGACAGCCCTCACCTACGAGCAGTACTTC. Protein: CSVGTALTYEQYF.

The chain links TRBV25-1 to TRBJ2-2; 9 nucleotides align to TRBD1. The V segment lost 6 bases and the J segment 3 bases; nucleotides outside the gene matches: 11. Germline CDR1 and CDR2: MGHDK and SYGVNS. The CDR3 is made up of 17 amino acids. The CDR3, as DNA: TGTGCCAGCAGGTCGACACAGGGGGCAGGGGACACCGGGGAGCTGTTTTTT. This encodes CASRSTQGAGDTGELFF.

This chain uses TRBV7-3 with TRBJ1-1; D is possibly TRBD1 (5 bases). The V gene's germline CDR1 is SGHTA and CDR2 FQGTGA. Trimming shortened V by 5 bases and J by 0 bases, and 10 bases separated the two germline ends. The CDR3 has 14 residues. The CDR3 region is CASSPGGMNTEAFF. DNA of the CDR3: TGTGCCAGCAGCCCCGGGGGTATGAACACTGAAGCTTTCTTT. Using reference TRBV7-3 and TRBJ1-1 for the parts outside the CDR3, the full variable domain is GAGVSQTPSNKVTEKGKYVELRCDPISGHTALYWYRQSLGQGPEFLIYFQGTGAADDSGLPNDRFFAVRPEGSVSTLKIQRTERGDSAVYLCASSPGGMNTEAFFGQGTRLTVV.

The chain links TRBV10-1 to TRBJ2-1; 12 positions match TRBD2. J lost 7 bases, V lost 0 bases, and 7 bases had no gene match. Germline CDR1 and CDR2: WNHNN and SYGVQD (reference sequence). The CDR3 sequence is 17 residues long. This CDR3 reads CASSESASGGADNEQFF. The CDR3 DNA reads as TGCGCCAGCAGTGAGTCGGCTAGCGGGGGGGCTGATAATGAGCAGTTCTTC.

The CDR3 sequence: CATSRDPKGSTEAFF. Here the CDR3 DNA reads TGTGCCACCAGCAGAGACCCCAAAGGGTCCACTGAAGCTTTCTTT. This rearrangement joins TRBV15 to TRBJ1-1; D gene ambiguous. The CDR3 length is 15 residues. Germline assignment: CDR1 LNHNV and CDR2 YYDKDF (reference sequence). Between the trimmed V and J ends, which lost 0 bases and 4 bases, there was a span of 12 bases.

This clone has just a few counts. The chain couples TRBV30 to TRBJ2-2; D remains unclear. Trimming cost V 0 bases and J 6 bases, with 5 bases left between them. This CDR3 contains 12 residues. The germline V gene encodes CDR1 GTSNPN and CDR2 SVGIG (reference sequence). Here the CDR3 reads CAWSVPAGELFF. The CDR3 DNA reads as TGTGCCTGGAGTGTACCCGCCGGGGAGCTGTTTTTT. Full variable domain (rest looked up from reference TRBV30 and TRBJ2-2): SQTIHQWPATLVQPVGSPLSLECTVEGTSNPNLYWYRQAAGRGLQLLFYSVGIGQISSEVPQNLSASRPQDRQFILSSKKLLLSDSGFYLCAWSVPAGELFFGEGSRLTVL.

This clone was counted a single time. The V call is TRBV30, the J call TRBJ1-5; the D gene is possibly TRBD1 (6 bases). From germline, CDR1 is GTSNPN and CDR2 SVGIG (reference sequence). V lost 2 bases, J lost 5 bases, and 22 bases lay in between. The CDR3 runs to 17 residues. Written as DNA, the CDR3 is TGTGCCTGGAGTCACCCCCAGGCGGGACAAGCTTATCAGCCCCAGCATTTT. It is translated as CAWSHPQAGQAYQPQHF.

CDR3 sequence reads: CAWSGLEKSYEKLFF. The CDR3 nucleotides are TGTGCCTGGAGTGGGTTAGAGAAGTCGTACGAAAAACTGTTTTTT. The rearrangement joins TRBV30 to TRBJ1-4; D remains unclear. The CDR3 runs to 15 residues. Per germline, CDR1 GTSNPN and CDR2 SVGIG (reference sequence). V was shortened by 1 base and J by 8 bases, with 17 bases between the two germline ends. Full variable domain (remainder filled in from reference TRBV30 and TRBJ1-4): SQTIHQWPATLVQPVGSPLSLECTVEGTSNPNLYWYRQAAGRGLQLLFYSVGIGQISSEVPQNLSASRPQDRQFILSSKKLLLSDSGFYLCAWSGLEKSYEKLFFGSGTQLSVL.

This clone showed up just once. The chain combines TRBV6-5 with TRBJ2-3, with 8 bases lining up with TRBD2. The CDR3 is 14 amino acids. Unmatched junction bases numbered 4, after V lost 2 bases and J lost 6 bases. Looked up from germline, CDR1 is MNHEY and CDR2 is SVGAGI. The CDR3, as DNA: TGTGCCAGCAGTTACGGGACTAGAGGGGATACGCAGTATTTT. It is translated as CASSYGTRGDTQYF.

This chain joins TRBV6-5 and TRBJ1-2, with TRBD1 identical over 10 bases. CDR3 length: 13 residues. J was trimmed by 5 bases and V by 6 bases; bases with no gene match: 3. CDR1 is MNHEY and CDR2 is SVGAGI in the germline V gene. The CDR3 DNA is TGTGCCAGCAGGTGGGGACAGGGGTATGGCTACACCTTC. Protein: CASRWGQGYGYTF.

Details on this clone: Other DNA sequences within the sample encode an identical CDR3. The chain joins TRBV29-1 to TRBJ2-3; D gene uncertain. Trimming stripped 6 bases from V and 9 bases from J, with 7 bases between. The CDR3 consists of 9 residues. CDR1 and CDR2 from the germline V gene are SQVTM and ANQGSEA. The CDR3 bases are TGCAGCGTCTCTGGGACGCAGTATTTT. As protein: CSVSGTQYF.

Only a few counts were recorded for this clone. Other DNA sequences in this specimen translate into the identical CDR3. The chain couples TRBV29-1 to TRBJ2-5, with D possibly matching TRBD2 (5 bases). The germline V gene has CDR1 SQVTM and CDR2 ANQGSEA. CDR3 length: 10 amino acids. Trimming left V 6 bases short and J 3 bases short, with 5 bases between. The CDR3 DNA reads as TGCAGCGTGGGAGAAGAGACCCAGTACTTC. Its protein is CSVGEETQYF.

The chain couples TRBV29-1 to TRBJ1-4; 9 bases line up with TRBD1. The CDR3 consists of 15 residues. The V segment lost 0 bases and the J segment 7 bases; nucleotides outside the gene matches: 6. CDR1 is SQVTM and CDR2 is ANQGSEA in the germline V gene. In DNA, the CDR3 is TGCAGCGTTGAAGAGATGACAGGGGGAGGTGAAAAACTGTTTTTT. Its translation: CSVEEMTGGGEKLFF.

For this clone: The junction departs from germline at one end; a sequencing error may be responsible. The chain employs TRBV29-1 and TRBJ2-7, with TRBD2 matching 8 bases. This CDR3 is 14 amino acids long. The germline gives CDR1 SQVTM, CDR2 ANQGSEA. CDR3 DNA sequence: TGCGGCGTTGCCACCGGGACTAGGGCCTACGAGCAGTACTTC. Its protein product is CGVATGTRAYEQYF.

There are many counts of this clone. The V and J genes are TRBV19 and TRBJ2-1; 11 bases line up with TRBD2. This CDR3 region has 15 residues. Germline CDR1 LNHDA, CDR2 SQIVND (reference sequence). Germline trimming cut 5 bases from V and 10 bases from J; bases unmatched to any gene: 10. CDR3 region: CASSQTSGVVREQFF. CDR3 bases: TGTGCCAGTAGTCAGACTAGCGGGGTAGTGCGGGAGCAGTTCTTC.

V usage is TRBV28 and J usage is TRBJ2-7; 8 positions match TRBD1. The germline gives CDR1 MDHEN, CDR2 SYDVKM. Trimming cost V 2 bases and J 0 bases; bases outside gene matches: 3. CDR3 length: 15 residues. The CDR3 loop reads CASSLGQGRSYEQYF. CDR3 nucleotide sequence: TGTGCCAGCAGTTTAGGACAGGGCCGCTCCTACGAGCAGTACTTC.

This chain links TRBV2 with TRBJ1-6; 8 bases line up with TRBD1. Germline values: CDR1 SNHLY, CDR2 FYNNEI. V trimming: 4 bases; J trimming: 12 bases; junction bases outside the gene matches: 8. This CDR3 region has 14 residues. This CDR3 reads CASSGQGASEPLHF. As DNA, the CDR3 is TGTGCCAGCAGTGGGCAGGGGGCAAGTGAACCCCTCCACTTT.